This TCR beta chain was found in a study of T cells in Graves' hyperthyroidism and ophthalmopathy. Study-level points and caveats: Researchers found most expanded thyroid clonotypes above 0.001 in blood as well. A model using 13 V-J features told ophthalmopathy apart from stable hyperthyroidism.

RNA transcripts provided the source from which TCR beta CDR3 regions were amplified. TCR CDR3 underwent first-round RT-PCR with the HTBI primer set. In TCRdb, the multiplex PCR reads were re-called with MiXCR into one record per CDR3 protein. The table records fewer than 750,000 distinct CDR3 sequences, around 45% of them present only once. This CDR3 spans 18 amino acids. The V segment lost 4 bases and the J segment 1 base; nucleotides outside the gene matches: 10. Germline V gene sequence: CDR1 KGHDR, CDR2 SFDVKD. Newly diagnosed hyperthyroidism patients aged 18 to 65 years had disease lasting under 2 months. Diagnostic assessment was based on clinical symptoms, serum thyroxine and TRAb, thyroid ultrasound and orbital computed tomography. Points on this clonotype: The antigen remains undetermined.

This receptor was identified in a woman under 30 with Graves' hyperthyroidism. This chain connects TRBV24-1 to TRBJ1-5; TRBD1 matches 9 bases. Sequencing was done on a sample of peripheral blood or thyroid tissue (not recorded which). The CDR3 reads CATSDPGQGYGSNQPQHF. The DNA for the CDR3 is TGTGCCACCAGTGACCCGGGACAGGGATATGGGAGCAATCAGCCCCAGCATTTT.